This T cell receptor (beta chain) was identified during a study of human T cells and chemical hapten exposure. The study's library attached unique molecular identifiers to single cDNA molecules. MiXCR was run by TCRdb on the RACE reads, yielding one entry per CDR3 protein. The table includes fewer than 350,000 distinct CDR3 sequences, just under 8% detected once. Deletions cut 6 bases from V and 0 bases from J, with 11 bases between. Germline loops: CDR1 SEHNR, CDR2 FQNEAQ (reference sequence). The CDR3 runs 14 residues. Time point here: pre-sensitization, week 0. Noted treatment: therapeutic diphenylcyclopropenone sensitization with weekly scalp DPC. The drawing of blood occurred before each patch test was applied.

This sample comprised whole blood, obtained in connection with sensitization to the hapten diphenylcyclopropenone (DPC). The origin of this receptor is a man in his late teens or twenties with alopecia areata. Some clones in this sample may be carry-over from other donors' samples. V usage is TRBV7-9 and J usage is TRBJ1-1, with D unresolved. The CDR3: CASRQHLMNTEAFF. CDR3 nucleotides: TGTGCCAGCAGACAACATCTTATGAACACTGAAGCTTTCTTT.